This T cell receptor beta chain derives from a study of graft-versus-host responses after intestinal transplantation. Background on the study: Every recipient underwent anti-thymocyte globulin induction, then tacrolimus and steroids for around three years.

As for this clone: Antigen: not known.

Germline trimming cut 4 bases from V and 8 bases from J; bases unmatched to any gene: 10. Germline assignment: CDR1 MNHEY and CDR2 SMNVEV (reference sequence). The CDR3 is 14 amino acids. Study conclusions and caveats: Recipient marrow contained GvH clones, some of which appeared first in ileum or blood.

Produced via immunoSEQ multiplex PCR; TCRdb's table is partial and in-frame only. The table shows about 89,000 clones, with roughly 91% occurring only once. The clonotype comes from a human donor who received an intestinal transplant. The sample here was unstimulated CD8+ T cells sorted from spleen or lymph node cells, taken before intestinal transplant. J is TRBJ2-7 and V is TRBV27, with 8 bases aligning to TRBD2. The CDR3 DNA sequence: TGTGCCAGCAGTTCGGGACTAGTATCATTGCAGCAGTACTTC. It is translated as CASSSGLVSLQQYF.